Sequencing of this TCR beta chain was carried out in a study of blood T cells in healthy people across ages. The authors ran a second PCR of 7 to 11 cycles using a sample-barcoded 5' primer and a J-beta primer mix. Tags on each cDNA molecule came from a template-switch adaptor with 12 random nucleotides. TCRdb recomputed calls from the 5' RACE reads with MiXCR, one row per CDR3 protein. The sample lists approximately 1,700,000 distinct CDR3 sequences, about 39% occurring once. The CDR3 loop spans 15 amino acids. Looked up from germline, CDR1 is SGHAT and CDR2 is FQNNGV. V dropped 1 base and J dropped 4 bases, with 14 bases sitting between them. Study-level points and caveats: CMV status of donors was not determined, possibly confounding expanded clonotype changes. More naive CD4+ cells and higher diversity marked long-lived donors relative to aged donors. Strong correlation existed between TCR beta diversity and naive T cell percentage.

This clonotype was seen only a few times. Its matching antigen is unknown. The chain employs TRBV11-2 and TRBJ2-7, with D possibly called TRBD1 or TRBD2 (5 bases each). This receptor was obtained from a human donor in good health. The sample comprised blood. The DNA for the CDR3 is TGTGCCAGCAGCTTAGGAGTCGGGGCAGGATACGAGCAGTACTTC. This translates into CASSLGVGAGYEQYF.